The next 19 T cell receptor beta chains were all read from a single sample in a study of shared clonotypes between healthy human individuals. TCRdb keeps only in-frame clones here, not all; method: immunoSEQ multiplex PCR. The top ten clones hold approximately 1.5% of a sample with about 1 million clones, about 77% of them seen once. Material for sequencing was memory CD4+ T cells sorted from blood. Sample subset: CD45RA-negative fraction. The source of these receptors is a man between 18 and 35 years old in good health.

The chain is built from TRBV4-2 and TRBJ2-3; no reliable D call. The V gene lost 1 base and the J gene lost 8 bases, with 7 bases spanning the gap. This CDR3 contains 12 residues. Per germline, CDR1 LGHNA and CDR2 YNFKEQ. The CDR3 here is CASSQGPGTQYF. In nucleotides, the CDR3 is TGTGCCAGCAGCCAAGGCCCGGGTACGCAGTATTTT.

The chain has TRBV14 and TRBJ1-6; D is ambiguous. CDR1 and CDR2 from the germline V gene are SGHDN and FVKESK. The length of the CDR3 is 16 residues. Trimming pared 0 bases from V and 6 bases from J, leaving 12 bases between. In DNA, the CDR3 is TGTGCCAGCAGCCAAGATCGGGGAACGGTTAATTCACCCCTCCACTTT. Protein: CASSQDRGTVNSPLHF.

This chain uses TRBV5-4 with TRBJ2-7, with D perhaps assigned TRBD1 or TRBD2 (6 bases each). Per the germline V gene, CDR1 is SGHNT and CDR2 is YYREEE (reference sequence). The CDR3 runs 13 residues. V was pared by 5 bases and J by 1 base, with 10 bases between. The CDR3 reads CASRRRGSYEQYF. The DNA for the CDR3 is TGTGCCAGCAGGCGGAGGGGGTCCTACGAGCAGTACTTC.

The CDR3 loop is CASNPGGGPYEQYF. The CDR3, as DNA: TGCGCCAGCAACCCGGGTGGGGGGCCCTACGAGCAGTACTTC. J is TRBJ2-7 and V is TRBV5-1; D tentatively fits TRBD1 or TRBD2 (6 bases each). In germline, CDR1 is SGHRS, CDR2 YFSETQ. V lost 6 bases, J lost 2 bases, and 15 bases lay in between. CDR3 size: 14 residues.

The CDR3 loop reads CASEPLGVNYGYTF. The CDR3 nucleotides read TGTGCCAGCGAACCCCTCGGAGTTAACTATGGCTACACCTTC. The chain couples TRBV6-1 to TRBJ1-2; the D is unclear. V lost 8 bases to trimming and J lost 1 base, with 14 bases between them. Germline-derived CDR1 and CDR2 are MNHNS and SASEGT. CDR3 length equals 14 residues.

The genes are TRBV4-3 and TRBJ2-1; unclear D gene. CDR1 LGHNA and CDR2 YSLEER come from the germline V gene. V gave up 0 bases and J gave up 9 bases, with 9 bases separating them. This CDR3 spans 13 amino acids. The CDR3 DNA reads as TGCGCCAGCAGCCAAGATTTGTCGGCTGAGCAGTTCTTC. Residues: CASSQDLSAEQFF.

This chain uses TRBV7-9 with TRBJ2-5, with D perhaps matching TRBD2 (6 bases). CDR1 and CDR2 from the germline V gene are SEHNR and FQNEAQ (reference sequence). The CDR3 is made up of 17 amino acids. V was cut by 3 bases and J by 0 bases, with 17 bases left in between. The DNA of the CDR3 is TGTGCCAGCAGCTTCCATCGGGCTAGCGCGTACCAAGAGACCCAGTACTTC. Amino acid sequence: CASSFHRASAYQETQYF.

The chain links TRBV6-5 to TRBJ1-6, with D hard to call. V lost 0 bases, J lost 5 bases, and 11 bases lay in between. Per germline, CDR1 MNHEY and CDR2 SVGAGI. The length of the CDR3 is 16 residues. CDR3 coding DNA: TGTGCCAGCAGTTACTCTTTGGGGAATCATAATTCACCCCTCCACTTT. Residues: CASSYSLGNHNSPLHF.

The gene calls are TRBV5-6 and TRBJ1-6; TRBD1 agrees at 9 bases. CDR1 is SGHDT and CDR2 is YYEEEE in the germline V gene. Germline trimming cut 3 bases from V and 9 bases from J; bases unmatched to any gene: 7. The CDR3 has 15 amino acids. The CDR3: CASSSGQGFVSPLHF. The CDR3 DNA follows: TGTGCCAGCAGCTCAGGACAGGGGTTTGTTTCACCCCTCCACTTT. The whole variable domain, remainder taken from reference TRBV5-6 and TRBJ1-6, is DAGVTQSPTHLIKTRGQQVTLRCSPKSGHDTVSWYQQALGQGPQFIFQYYEEEERQRGNFPDRFSGHQFPNYSSELNVNALLLGDSALYLCASSSGQGFVSPLHFGNGTRLTVT.

In the case of this clone: Mismatch with germline at one junction end may stem from a read error. CDR3 loop: CASSFAGGDTQYF. DNA of the CDR3: TGTGCTAGCAGCTTCGCGGGGGGAGATACGCAGTATTTT. The genes are TRBV7-7 and TRBJ2-3, with 8 bases lining up with TRBD2. The V gene's germline CDR1 is SSHAT and CDR2 FNYEAQ (reference sequence). The CDR3 has 13 residues.

A single count supports this clone. The chain has TRBV9 and TRBJ2-1; 11 bases match TRBD1. The trim removed 0 bases at V and 1 base at J, leaving 6 bases unmatched. This CDR3 region has 18 residues. From germline, CDR1 is SGDLS and CDR2 YYNGEE. The CDR3 sequence is CASSVGTGGNPSYNEQFF. The CDR3 nucleotides are TGTGCCAGCAGCGTAGGGACAGGGGGCAACCCTTCCTACAATGAGCAGTTCTTC.

The chain joins TRBV4-2 to TRBJ2-3, with 9 bases lining up with TRBD2. V trimming: 3 bases; J trimming: 2 bases; junction bases outside the gene matches: 6. This CDR3 contains 16 residues. Per the germline V gene, CDR1 is LGHNA and CDR2 is YNFKEQ. CDR3 residues: CASSHHTSGPTDTQYF. The CDR3 DNA sequence: TGTGCCAGCAGCCACCATACTAGCGGGCCCACAGATACGCAGTATTTT.

The J gene is TRBJ2-5, the V gene TRBV5-1; TRBD2 agrees at 13 bases. Germline values: CDR1 SGHRS, CDR2 YFSETQ. The CDR3 runs 16 residues. V trimming: 3 bases; J trimming: 5 bases; junction bases outside the gene matches: 7. The chain's CDR3 is CASSSGLAGVLETQYF. The CDR3 coding sequence is TGCGCCAGCAGCTCCGGACTAGCGGGAGTTCTGGAGACCCAGTACTTC.

The gene calls are TRBV7-2 and TRBJ1-2, with D tentatively TRBD1 (6 bases). V lost 5 bases, J lost 5 bases, and 18 bases lay in between. There are 15 residues in the CDR3. The germline gives CDR1 SGHTA, CDR2 FQGNSA. Here the CDR3 DNA reads TGTGCCAGCAGCCCGGACAGTCTAGGGGTTTATGGCTACACCTTC. Translating gives CASSPDSLGVYGYTF.

This chain connects TRBV5-4 to TRBJ2-1; D ambiguous. The CDR3 loop spans 13 amino acids. V dropped 1 base and J dropped 7 bases, with 9 bases sitting between them. Germline loops: CDR1 SGHNT, CDR2 YYREEE (reference sequence). CDR3 amino acids: CASSLWQANEQFF. The CDR3 DNA is TGTGCCAGCAGCTTGTGGCAGGCAAATGAGCAGTTCTTC.

This clone occurred a few times. V and J are TRBV12-5 and TRBJ1-6; TRBD1 is a possible D gene (6 bases). The CDR3 has 17 amino acids. From germline, CDR1 is LGHNT and CDR2 FRNRAP. Trimming stripped 0 bases from V and 6 bases from J, with 15 bases between. CDR3 residues: CASGLVTAGVVNSPLHF. In DNA, the CDR3 is TGTGCTAGTGGTTTGGTGACCGCAGGGGTGGTTAATTCACCCCTCCACTTT.

V is TRBV6-6 and J is TRBJ2-1, with 11 bases aligning to TRBD2. With 4 bases clipped from V and 8 bases from J, the junction kept 10 bases outside the gene matches. In germline, CDR1 is MNHNY, CDR2 SVGAGI (reference sequence). The CDR3 sequence is 16 residues long. The CDR3 nucleotides are TGTGCCAGCAGTTCCCCCCTAGCGGGAGGATGGGATGAGCAGTTCTTC. Translating gives CASSSPLAGGWDEQFF.

J is TRBJ1-2 and V is TRBV6-1; D unclear. The CDR3 runs 16 residues. Germline-derived CDR1 and CDR2 are MNHNS and SASEGT. V lost 4 bases to trimming and J lost 8 bases, with 23 bases between them. The CDR3 is CASSGASSRPSGGYTF. Written as DNA, the CDR3 is TGTGCCAGCAGTGGCGCCTCCTCAAGGCCCTCGGGAGGCTACACCTTC.

The chain joins TRBV5-1 to TRBJ2-5; D is perhaps TRBD1 (5 bases). The CDR3 covers 15 residues. V was pared by 0 bases and J by 1 base, with 10 bases between. Germline loops: CDR1 SGHRS, CDR2 YFSETQ. CDR3 bases: TGCGCCAGCAGCTTGGAGGGGATTAGCCAAGAGACCCAGTACTTC. It encodes CASSLEGISQETQYF. The complete variable domain, with remaining parts taken from reference TRBV5-1 and TRBJ2-5, reads KAGVTQTPRYLIKTRGQQVTLSCSPISGHRSVSWYQQTPGQGLQFLFEYFSETQRNKGNFPGRFSGRQFSNSRSEMNVSTLELGDSALYLCASSLEGISQETQYFGPGTRLLVL.